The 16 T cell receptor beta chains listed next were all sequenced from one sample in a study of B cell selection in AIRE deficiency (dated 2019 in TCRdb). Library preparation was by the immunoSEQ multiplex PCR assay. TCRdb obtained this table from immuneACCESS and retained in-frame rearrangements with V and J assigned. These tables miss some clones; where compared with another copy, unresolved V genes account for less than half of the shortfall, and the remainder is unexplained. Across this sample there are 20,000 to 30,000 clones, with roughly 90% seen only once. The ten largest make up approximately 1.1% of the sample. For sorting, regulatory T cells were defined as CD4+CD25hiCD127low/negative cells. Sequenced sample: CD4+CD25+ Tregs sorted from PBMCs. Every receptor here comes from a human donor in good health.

CDR3 protein: CASSFGVGTEAFF. The CDR3, as DNA: TGTGCCAGCAGCTTTGGGGTGGGCACTGAAGCTTTCTTT. The chain is built from TRBV11-3 and TRBJ1-1; D unresolved. Trimming took 3 bases from V and 4 from J, leaving 9 bases between them. The CDR3 extends over 13 amino acids. Germline CDR1 SGHNT, CDR2 YENEEA.

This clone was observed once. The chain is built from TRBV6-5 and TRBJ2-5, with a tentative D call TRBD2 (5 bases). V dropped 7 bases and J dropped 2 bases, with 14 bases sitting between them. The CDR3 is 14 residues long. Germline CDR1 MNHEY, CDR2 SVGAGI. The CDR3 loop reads CASTPPGKQETQYF. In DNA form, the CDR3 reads TGTGCCAGCACCCCACCGGGGAAGCAAGAGACCCAGTACTTC.

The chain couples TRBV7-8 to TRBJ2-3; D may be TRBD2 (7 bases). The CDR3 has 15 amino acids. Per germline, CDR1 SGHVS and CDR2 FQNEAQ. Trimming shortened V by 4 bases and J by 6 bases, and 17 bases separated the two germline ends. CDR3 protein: CASSYIGGESDTQYF. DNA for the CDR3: TGTGCCAGCAGCTACATAGGGGGGGAGTCGGATACGCAGTATTTT.

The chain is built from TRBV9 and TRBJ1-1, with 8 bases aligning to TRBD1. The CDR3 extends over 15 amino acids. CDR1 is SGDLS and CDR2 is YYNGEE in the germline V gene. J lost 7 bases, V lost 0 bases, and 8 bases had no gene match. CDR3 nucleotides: TGTGCCAGCAGCGTAGGGCAGGGGGCTTTCCATGAAGCTTTCTTT. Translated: CASSVGQGAFHEAFF.

CDR3 sequence: CASSEVGGYSNQPQHF. CDR3 nucleotide sequence: TGTGCCAGCAGTGAAGTTGGAGGTTATAGCAATCAGCCCCAGCATTTT. The chain joins TRBV6-1 to TRBJ1-5; no clear D. In germline, CDR1 is MNHNS, CDR2 SASEGT. The CDR3 length is 16 residues. The V gene lost 1 base and the J gene lost 0 bases, with 10 bases spanning the gap.

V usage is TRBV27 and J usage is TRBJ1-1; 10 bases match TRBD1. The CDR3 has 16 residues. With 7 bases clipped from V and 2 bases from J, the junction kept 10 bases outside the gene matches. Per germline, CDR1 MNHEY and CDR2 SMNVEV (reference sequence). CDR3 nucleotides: TGTGCCAGCATTAAGGGGACAGGGGAGGGAAACACTGAAGCTTTCTTT. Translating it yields CASIKGTGEGNTEAFF.

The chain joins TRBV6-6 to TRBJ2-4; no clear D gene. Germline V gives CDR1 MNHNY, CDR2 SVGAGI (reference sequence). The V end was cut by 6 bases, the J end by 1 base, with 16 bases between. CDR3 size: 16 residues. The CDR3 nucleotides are TGTGCCAGCAGACCCGGGTCCCAAGGGGCCAAAAACATTCAGTACTTC. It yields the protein CASRPGSQGAKNIQYF.

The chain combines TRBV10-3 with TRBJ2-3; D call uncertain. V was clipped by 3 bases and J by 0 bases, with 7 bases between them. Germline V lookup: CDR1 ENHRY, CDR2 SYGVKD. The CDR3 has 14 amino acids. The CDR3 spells CAISDVASTDTQYF. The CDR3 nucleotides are TGTGCCATCAGTGATGTGGCCAGCACAGATACGCAGTATTTT.

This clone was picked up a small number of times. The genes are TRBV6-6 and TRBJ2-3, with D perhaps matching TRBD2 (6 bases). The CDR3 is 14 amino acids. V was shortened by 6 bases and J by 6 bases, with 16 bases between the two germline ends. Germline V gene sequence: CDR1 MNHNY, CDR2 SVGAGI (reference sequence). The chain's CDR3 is CASRQKDGGDTQYF. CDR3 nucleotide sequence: TGTGCCAGCAGACAAAAAGACGGAGGGGATACGCAGTATTTT.

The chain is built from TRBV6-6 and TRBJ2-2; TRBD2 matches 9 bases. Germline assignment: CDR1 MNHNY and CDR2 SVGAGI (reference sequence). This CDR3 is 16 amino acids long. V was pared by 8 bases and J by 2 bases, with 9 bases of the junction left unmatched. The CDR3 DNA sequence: TGTGCCAGCGTCGGCGGAGCGGGGGGAAACACCGGGGAGCTGTTTTTT. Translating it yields CASVGGAGGNTGELFF.

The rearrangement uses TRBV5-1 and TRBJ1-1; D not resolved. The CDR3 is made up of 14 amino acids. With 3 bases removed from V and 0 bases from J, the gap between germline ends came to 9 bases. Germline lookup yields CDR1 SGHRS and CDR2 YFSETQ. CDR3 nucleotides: TGCGCCAGCAGCTACGGAGCCTTGAACACTGAAGCTTTCTTT. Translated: CASSYGALNTEAFF.

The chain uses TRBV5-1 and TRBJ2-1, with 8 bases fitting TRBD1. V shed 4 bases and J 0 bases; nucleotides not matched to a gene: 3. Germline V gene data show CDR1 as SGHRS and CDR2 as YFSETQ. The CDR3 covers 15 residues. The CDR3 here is CASSETGASYNEQFF. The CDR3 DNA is TGCGCCAGCAGCGAGACAGGGGCCTCCTACAATGAGCAGTTCTTC. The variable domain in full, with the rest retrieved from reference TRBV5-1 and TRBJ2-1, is KAGVTQTPRYLIKTRGQQVTLSCSPISGHRSVSWYQQTPGQGLQFLFEYFSETQRNKGNFPGRFSGRQFSNSRSEMNVSTLELGDSALYLCASSETGASYNEQFFGPGTRLTVL.

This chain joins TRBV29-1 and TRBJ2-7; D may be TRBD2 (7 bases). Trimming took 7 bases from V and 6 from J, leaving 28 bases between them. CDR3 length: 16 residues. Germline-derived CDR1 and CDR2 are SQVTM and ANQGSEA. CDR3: CSDRMKGGPTPPEQYF. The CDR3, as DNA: TGCAGCGACCGGATGAAGGGGGGGCCAACCCCACCCGAGCAGTACTTC.

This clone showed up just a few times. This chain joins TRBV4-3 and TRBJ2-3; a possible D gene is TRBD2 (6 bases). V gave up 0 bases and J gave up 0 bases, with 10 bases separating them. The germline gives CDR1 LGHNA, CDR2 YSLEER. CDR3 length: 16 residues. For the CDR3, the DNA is TGCGCCAGCAGCCAAGATTGGGGGACTAGCACAGATACGCAGTATTTT. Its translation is CASSQDWGTSTDTQYF.

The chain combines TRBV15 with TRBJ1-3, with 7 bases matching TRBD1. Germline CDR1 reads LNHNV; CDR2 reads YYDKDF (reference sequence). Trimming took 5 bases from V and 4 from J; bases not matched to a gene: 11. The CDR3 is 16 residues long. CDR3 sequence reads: CATSPGPGQEGNTIYF. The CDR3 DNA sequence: TGTGCCACCAGCCCCGGACCAGGACAGGAAGGAAACACCATATATTTT.

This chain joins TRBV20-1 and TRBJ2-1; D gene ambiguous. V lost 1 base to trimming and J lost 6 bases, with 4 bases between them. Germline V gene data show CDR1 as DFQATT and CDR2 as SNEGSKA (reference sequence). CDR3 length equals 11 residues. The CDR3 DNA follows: TGCAGTGCTAGAGGAGGCAATGAGCAGTTCTTC. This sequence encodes CSARGGNEQFF.